Here is one T cell receptor (beta chain) with its context. Its antigen remains unidentified. These data originate in a study of cytomegalovirus exposure and HLA in healthy donors. Study conclusions and caveats: CMV serostatus was the sole immune exposure data available. Later analysis identified a missense DCLRE1C variant that was linked to TCR beta V- and J-gene trimming.

The PCR was carried out with 60 Vbeta primers and 13 Jbeta primers. Profiled with immunoSEQ multiplex PCR; TCRdb holds only in-frame clones, not every one. The repertoire has approximately 120,000 clones, 73% of them found once; the top ten carry about 4.4%. With V trimmed by 5 bases and J by 4 bases, 7 bases remained unmatched. This CDR3 contains 14 residues. The germline V gene encodes CDR1 MDHEN and CDR2 SYDVKM. This receptor was obtained from a man aged 55 to 70 in good health and CMV-seropositive. The sample comprised PBMCs. This rearrangement joins TRBV28 to TRBJ2-7; the match to TRBD1 covers 8 bases. The CDR3 is CASSPRGLLYEQYF. CDR3 DNA: TGTGCCAGCAGTCCCAGGGGGCTGTTATACGAGCAGTACTTC.